This TCR beta chain is drawn from a study of cytomegalovirus exposure and HLA in healthy donors. Trimming took off 7 bases at V and 6 bases at J, with 10 bases between the two ends. CDR1 and CDR2 (germline): MDHEN, SYDVKM. The CDR3 is made up of 13 amino acids. Use of 60 Vbeta and 13 Jbeta primers characterized the PCR. Clones were read by immunoSEQ multiplex PCR, and TCRdb kept only the in-frame ones, dropping some. The repertoire holds roughly 220,000 clones, with 65% to 85% as singletons. The TCR comes from a young man in good health and CMV-seronegative. The chain recombines TRBV28 with TRBJ1-6; no definite D call. The sample comprised PBMCs. The CDR3, as DNA: TGTGCCAGCAATTCGGGGTTTAATTCACCCCTCCACTTT. This sequence encodes CASNSGFNSPLHF. Full variable domain (outside the CDR3, taken from reference TRBV28 and TRBJ1-6): DVKVTQSSRYLVKRTGEKVFLECVQDMDHENMFWYRQDPGLGLRLIYFSYDVKMKEKGDIPEGYSVSREKKERFSLILESASTNQTSMYLCASNSGFNSPLHFGNGTRLTVT.